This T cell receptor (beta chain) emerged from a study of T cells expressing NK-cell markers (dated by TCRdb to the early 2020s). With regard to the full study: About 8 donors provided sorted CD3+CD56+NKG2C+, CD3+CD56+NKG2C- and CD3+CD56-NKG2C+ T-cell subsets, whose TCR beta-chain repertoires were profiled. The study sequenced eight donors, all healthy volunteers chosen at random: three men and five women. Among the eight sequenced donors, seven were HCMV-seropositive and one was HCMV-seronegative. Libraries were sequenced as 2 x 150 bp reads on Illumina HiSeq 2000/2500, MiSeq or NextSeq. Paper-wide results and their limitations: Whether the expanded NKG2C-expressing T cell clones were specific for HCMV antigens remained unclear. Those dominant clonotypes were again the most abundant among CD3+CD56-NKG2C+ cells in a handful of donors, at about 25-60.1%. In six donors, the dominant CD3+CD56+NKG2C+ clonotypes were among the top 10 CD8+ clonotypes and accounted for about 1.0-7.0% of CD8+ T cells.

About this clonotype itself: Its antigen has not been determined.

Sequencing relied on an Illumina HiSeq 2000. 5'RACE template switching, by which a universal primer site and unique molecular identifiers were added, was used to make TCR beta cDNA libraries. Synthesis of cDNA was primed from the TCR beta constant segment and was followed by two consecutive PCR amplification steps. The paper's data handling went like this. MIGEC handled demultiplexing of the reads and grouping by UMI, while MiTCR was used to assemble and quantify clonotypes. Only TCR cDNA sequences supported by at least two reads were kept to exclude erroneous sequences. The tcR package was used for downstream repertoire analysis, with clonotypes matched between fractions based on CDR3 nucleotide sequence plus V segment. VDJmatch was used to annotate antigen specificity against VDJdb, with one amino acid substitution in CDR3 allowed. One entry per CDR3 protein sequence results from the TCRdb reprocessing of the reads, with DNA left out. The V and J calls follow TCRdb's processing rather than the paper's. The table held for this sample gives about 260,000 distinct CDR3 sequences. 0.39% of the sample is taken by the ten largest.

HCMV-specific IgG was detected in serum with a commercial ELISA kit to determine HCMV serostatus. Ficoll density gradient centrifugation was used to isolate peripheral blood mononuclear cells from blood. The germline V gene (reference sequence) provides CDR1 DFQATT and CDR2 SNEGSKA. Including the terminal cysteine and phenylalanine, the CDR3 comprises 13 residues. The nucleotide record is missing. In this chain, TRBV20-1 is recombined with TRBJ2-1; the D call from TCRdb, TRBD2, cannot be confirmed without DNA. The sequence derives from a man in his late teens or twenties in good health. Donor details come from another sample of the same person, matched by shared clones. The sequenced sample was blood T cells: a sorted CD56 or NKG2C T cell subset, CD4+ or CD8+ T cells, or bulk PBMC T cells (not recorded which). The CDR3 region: CSARDPTSGLQFF.